This T cell receptor beta chain was sequenced in a study of response to subunit inactivated influenza vaccine. General study results and limits: Every seasonal influenza vaccination brings in few new T cells, the authors suggested.

The table lists this clonotype with many counts. Its antigen is unknown. The germline CDR1 and CDR2 sequences are SGHAT and FQNNGV. V lost 0 bases and J lost 0; bases outside the gene matches: 5. The CDR3 covers 19 residues. MiXCR, run by TCRdb on the RT-PCR reads, gives a single entry per CDR3 protein. The sample has about 500,000 distinct CDR3 sequences, 15% to 20% seen once. V and J are TRBV11-2 and TRBJ2-1, with TRBD2 matching 13 bases. The sequencing used CD4+ T cells sorted from PBMCs, collected around 2 years after vaccination. This TCR was sampled from a man aged 50-75 years who received an inactivated influenza vaccine. The DNA of the CDR3 is TGTGCCAGCAGCTTAGACGGGACTAGCGGGATGAGCTCCTACAATGAGCAGTTCTTC. It codes for CASSLDGTSGMSSYNEQFF.